A selection of T cell receptor beta chains follows, all from one sample in a study of cytomegalovirus exposure and HLA in healthy donors. Clones were sequenced by immunoSEQ multiplex PCR, and TCRdb holds only the in-frame ones, with some missing. Of fewer than 90,000 clones listed, around 75% were seen once; the top ten hold about 15%. Input material: PBMCs. Receptors originate from a woman in her thirties or forties in good health and CMV-seropositive. The CDR3 runs from the conserved cysteine through the conserved F or W. Fields, in order: V gene, clone size, D gene, J gene, CDR3 protein, CDR3 DNA. D genes are given only for firm matches. Only part of the rows carry a size: once, few, many, or a class if the clone is expanded.

TRBV5-1	.	.	TRBJ1-3	CASSLERSARNTIYF	TGCGCCAGCAGCTTGGAACGGTCCGCCCGGAACACCATATATTTT
TRBV30	.	.	TRBJ2-3	CAWKPSTSTDTQYF	TGTGCCTGGAAGCCGTCCACTAGCACAGATACGCAGTATTTT
TRBV5-1	.	.	TRBJ1-4	CASSQGSLNEKLFF	TGCGCCAGCAGTCAGGGCAGTTTGAATGAAAAACTGTTTTTT
TRBV25-1	.	.	TRBJ1-1	CASSDGQLRDTEAFF	TGTGCCAGCAGTGATGGTCAGTTACGGGACACTGAAGCTTTCTTT
TRBV6-5	.	TRBD1	TRBJ1-4	CASSPPGQGRKLFF	TGTGCCAGCAGTCCACCAGGACAGGGAAGAAAACTGTTTTTT
TRBV19	.	.	TRBJ1-1	CASRPRGNTEAFF	TGTGCCAGTAGGCCCCGGGGGAACACTGAAGCTTTCTTT
TRBV28	.	.	TRBJ1-1	CASSRRGNTEAFF	TGTGCCAGCAGCAGAAGGGGGAACACTGAAGCTTTCTTT
TRBV28	.	.	TRBJ1-1	CASSLMFSNTEAFF	TGTGCCAGCAGTTTAATGTTCTCGAACACTGAAGCTTTCTTT
TRBV6-4	once	TRBD2	TRBJ2-3	CASSERTSGGDTDTQYF	TGTGCCAGCAGCGAACGGACTAGCGGGGGCGACACAGATACGCAGTATTTT
TRBV7-8	.	.	TRBJ1-1	CASSPHMRVEEDTEAFF	TGTGCCAGCAGCCCCCATATGAGGGTGGAGGAGGACACTGAAGCTTTCTTT
TRBV11-2	.	.	TRBJ2-1	CASSSVYEQFF	TGTGCCAGCAGCTCCGTCTATGAGCAGTTCTTC
TRBV12-5	.	.	TRBJ1-5	CASGLPVLNQPQHF	TGTGCTAGTGGTTTGCCGGTCCTTAATCAGCCCCAGCATTTT
TRBV7-9	.	TRBD1	TRBJ1-1	CASSRDRTEAFF	TGTGCCAGCAGCCGGGACAGGACTGAAGCTTTCTTT
TRBV6-1	.	.	TRBJ1-3	CASSEAGGPGGNTIYF	TGTGCCAGCAGTGAAGCGGGGGGTCCCGGGGGAAACACCATATATTTT
TRBV18	few	TRBD1	TRBJ2-7	CASSPGQGGGEQYF	TGTGCCAGCTCACCAGGACAGGGGGGTGGCGAGCAGTACTTC
TRBV7-9	.	.	TRBJ1-3	CASSLEGAGDRNTIYF	TGTGCCAGCAGCCTGGAAGGGGCAGGGGACCGAAACACCATATATTTT
TRBV27	.	.	TRBJ2-3	CASRRRGDTQYF	TGTGCCAGCAGGCGGCGGGGAGATACGCAGTATTTT
TRBV19	.	TRBD2	TRBJ2-1	CSSGESSYNEQFF	TGTTCTAGCGGAGAAAGCTCCTACAATGAGCAGTTCTTC
TRBV7-3	.	.	TRBJ2-7	CASSPNQGYEQYF	TGTGCCAGCAGCCCCAATCAGGGGTACGAGCAGTACTTC
TRBV9	.	.	TRBJ2-7	CASSVDGGPDGEQYF	TGTGCCAGCAGCGTAGATGGAGGGCCAGACGGCGAGCAGTACTTC
TRBV4-2	.	.	TRBJ2-7	CASSQVTGSRYEQYF	TGTGCCAGCAGCCAAGTGACCGGAAGCAGGTACGAGCAGTACTTC
TRBV6-5	.	.	TRBJ1-2	CASSSLGADYGYTF	TGTGCCAGCAGCTCTTTGGGGGCTGACTATGGCTACACCTTC
TRBV4-1	.	.	TRBJ2-1	CASSQDFGSGPPYNEQFF	TGCGCCAGCAGCCAAGATTTTGGGAGCGGCCCCCCCTACAATGAGCAGTTCTTC
TRBV7-6	.	.	TRBJ2-6	CASSLVADSGANVLTF	TGTGCCAGCAGCTTAGTAGCGGATTCAGGGGCCAACGTCCTGACTTTC
TRBV15	.	TRBD1	TRBJ2-1	CATSRDRDRAFF	TGTGCCACCAGCAGAGACCGGGACAGGGCGTTCTTC
TRBV7-3	.	.	TRBJ2-3	CASSARASTDTQYF	TGTGCCAGCAGCGCCAGGGCCAGCACAGATACGCAGTATTTT
TRBV2	few	.	TRBJ2-3	CASSGFGETPTDTQYF	TGTGCCAGCAGTGGGTTCGGGGAAACCCCCACAGATACGCAGTATTTT